A single sample is the source of the 5 T cell receptor beta chains below, sequenced in a study of blood T cell repertoires in COVID-19. Using immunoSEQ multiplex PCR, the repertoire was profiled, and TCRdb retains in-frame clones only, with some absent. The sample includes under 150,000 clones, about 85% of them seen just once. Material for sequencing was peripheral blood. All receptors come from a man aged 35 to 55 with acute or convalescent COVID-19.

V is TRBV19 and J is TRBJ1-2; 8 bases fit TRBD1. V gave up 3 bases and J gave up 4 bases; unmatched junction bases: 4. Germline loops: CDR1 LNHDA, CDR2 SQIVND (reference sequence). This CDR3 has 14 residues. The CDR3 here is CASSISGGGYGYTF. CDR3 DNA sequence: TGTGCCAGTAGTATCTCAGGGGGCGGCTATGGCTACACCTTC.

The V and J genes are TRBV11-2 and TRBJ1-1; weak D call: TRBD1 (5 bases). Per germline, CDR1 SGHAT and CDR2 FQNNGV. This CDR3 comprises 13 residues. Trimming removed 2 bases at V and 1 base at J, with 5 bases between. CDR3 region: CASSLTGNTEAFF. CDR3 DNA sequence: TGTGCCAGCAGCTTAACAGGGAACACTGAAGCTTTCTTT.

This rearrangement joins TRBV5-5 to TRBJ2-3, with D possibly matching TRBD1 (5 bases). The CDR3 contains 12 residues. Trimming cost V 7 bases and J 4 bases, with 10 bases left between them. Germline V gene lookup returns CDR1 SGHKS and CDR2 YYEKEE (reference sequence). This CDR3 is CASLQGSDTQYF. In DNA, the CDR3 is TGTGCCAGCTTGCAGGGTTCAGATACGCAGTATTTT.

This chain uses TRBV5-8 with TRBJ2-7; D is perhaps TRBD1 (6 bases). This CDR3 has 14 amino acids. The ends were cut back, 2 bases at V and 5 bases at J, with 14 bases in the middle. CDR1 is SGHTS, CDR2 YDEGEE, per germline. The CDR3 here is CASSLGQTGNEQYF. CDR3 DNA sequence: TGTGCCAGCAGCTTAGGACAGACCGGGAACGAGCAGTACTTC.

The chain has TRBV3-1 (or the pseudogene TRBV3-2) and TRBJ2-5, with D unresolved. This CDR3 spans 13 amino acids. The V end was cut by 3 bases, the J end by 5 bases, with 10 bases between. In germline, CDR1 is LGHDT, CDR2 YNNKEL (reference sequence). CDR3 residues: CASSHPTGETQYF. The CDR3, as DNA: TGTGCCAGCAGCCACCCCACCGGGGAGACCCAGTACTTC.